This T cell receptor (beta chain) was recorded in a study of PD-L1 blockade in urothelial cancer. The wider study: A median of roughly 140,000 T cells was found in the blood samples.

Synthetic templates analogous to TCR were spiked into all PCRs individually. Method: immunoSEQ multiplex PCR; TCRdb's copy keeps in-frame clones and lacks some. Of about 66,000 clones listed, around nine tenths were seen once; the top ten hold roughly 10%. Sample time point: peripheral blood 6 weeks after treatment start. The clonotype originates from a man aged 55 to 70 with urothelial cancer. This specimen was PBMCs, taken around atezolizumab (anti-PD-L1) treatment.

CDR3 nucleotide sequence: TGCGCCAGCAGCCAGGGGGGAACTAATGAAAAACTGTTTTTT. Its protein product is CASSQGGTNEKLFF. The chain employs TRBV5-1 and TRBJ1-4, with 7 bases matching TRBD1. The CDR3 loop spans 14 amino acids. Germline V lookup: CDR1 SGHRS, CDR2 YFSETQ. V lost 4 bases to trimming and J lost 1 base; unmatched junction nucleotides: 1.